The 5 T cell receptor beta chains listed next were all sequenced from one sample in a study of shared clonotypes between healthy human individuals. This table comes from immunoSEQ multiplex PCR, and its TCRdb copy is limited to in-frame clones, with some not included. The sample lists about 2.1 million clones, 93% seen once, with approximately 1.7% in the top ten. Only CD45RO-negative cells positively selected for CCR7 counted as naive CD8 cells, so terminally differentiated effector memory CD45RA+ cells were excluded. The sequenced material came from naive CD8+ T cells from PBMCs. The receptors were gathered from a man younger than 35 in good health. Some clones in this sample may be carry-over from other donors' samples.

V usage is TRBV4-3 and J usage is TRBJ2-2; D unresolved. The length of the CDR3 is 14 residues. Germline CDR1 and CDR2: LGHNA and YSLEER. V gave up 4 bases and J gave up 3 bases, with 9 bases separating them. CDR3 amino acids: CASSLGVHTGELFF. The CDR3 DNA reads as TGCGCCAGCAGCCTTGGAGTCCACACCGGGGAGCTGTTTTTT.

This clone appeared a single time. The V gene is TRBV4-1, the J gene TRBJ2-1; 11 bases are a match to TRBD2. CDR1 and CDR2 from the germline V gene are MGHRA and YSYEKL. V lost 0 bases and J lost 1; bases outside the gene matches: 8. The CDR3 is 19 amino acids. CDR3 protein: CASSQEWSGTSGSYNEQFF. CDR3 in DNA: TGCGCCAGCAGCCAAGAATGGTCCGGGACTAGCGGATCCTACAATGAGCAGTTCTTC.

This rearrangement joins TRBV2 to TRBJ2-2, with 9 bases identical to TRBD1. The CDR3 loop spans 15 amino acids. CDR1 SNHLY and CDR2 FYNNEI come from the germline V gene. V gave up 7 bases and J gave up 1 base; unmatched junction bases: 4. CDR3 sequence reads: CASKGTGWNTGELFF. The CDR3 region has the DNA TGTGCCAGCAAGGGGACAGGGTGGAACACCGGGGAGCTGTTTTTT. Full variable domain (rest looked up from reference TRBV2 and TRBJ2-2): EPEVTQTPSHQVTQMGQEVILRCVPISNHLYFYWYRQILGQKVEFLVSFYNNEISEKSEIFDDQFSVERPDGSNFTLKIRSTKLEDSAMYFCASKGTGWNTGELFFGEGSRLTVL.

This CDR3 reads CASSVNRRDTQYF. Here the CDR3 DNA reads TGTGCCAGCAGCGTTAACAGGAGGGATACGCAGTATTTT. The chain employs TRBV7-8 and TRBJ2-3, with D possibly being TRBD1 or TRBD2 (5 bases each). This CDR3 contains 13 residues. The V and J ends lost 5 bases and 6 bases respectively, with 12 bases between them. Germline CDR1 and CDR2: SGHVS and FQNEAQ.

The chain recombines TRBV14 with TRBJ1-1; no clear D gene. CDR1 is SGHDN and CDR2 is FVKESK in the germline V gene. Trimming stripped 1 base from V and 11 bases from J, with 29 bases between. The CDR3 is 18 amino acids. The CDR3 sequence: CASSQAPKTQIGFFGAFF. The CDR3 coding sequence is TGTGCCAGCAGCCAAGCGCCGAAAACGCAGATAGGGTTTTTCGGGGCTTTCTTT.